One and the same sample provided the 17 T cell receptor beta chains below, sequenced in a study of T cells in localized non-small cell lung cancer. Some clones are missing from TCRdb's copy, which holds only in-frame ones; the method was immunoSEQ multiplex PCR. The table records some 53,000 clones, roughly 85% of them present only once. The material was peripheral blood, obtained before any cancer treatment. The receptors were sampled from a male donor at least 60 years old with stage III squamous cell lung carcinoma.

The chain uses TRBV4-1 and TRBJ1-2, with a possible D match to TRBD1 (5 bases). The germline CDR1 and CDR2 sequences are MGHRA and YSYEKL. V was pared by 1 base and J by 3 bases, with 9 bases between. The CDR3 is 14 residues long. CDR3 nucleotide sequence: TGCGCCAGCAGCCAAGCCCAGGGCTACTATGGCTACACCTTC. Translating gives CASSQAQGYYGYTF.

This chain uses TRBV5-8 with TRBJ2-5; no clear D gene. Trimming cost V 2 bases and J 2 bases, with 7 bases left between them. This CDR3 spans 13 amino acids. Germline V CDR1 and CDR2: SGHTS, YDEGEE. DNA for the CDR3: TGTGCCAGCAGCTTCTACCAACAAGAGACCCAGTACTTC. It translates to CASSFYQQETQYF.

The chain is built from TRBV5-4 and TRBJ1-4; D gene uncertain. Trimming took 5 bases from V and 4 from J, leaving 9 bases between them. Germline values: CDR1 SGHNT, CDR2 YYREEE (reference sequence). The CDR3 length is 13 residues. The CDR3 DNA sequence: TGTGCCAGCAGTTATTTAAGTAATGAAAAACTGTTTTTT. Encoded protein: CASSYLSNEKLFF.

This chain connects TRBV4-3 to TRBJ2-2; D is uncertain. Germline-derived CDR1 and CDR2 are LGHNA and YSLEER. V dropped 1 base and J dropped 0 bases, with 15 bases sitting between them. This CDR3 region has 18 residues. The CDR3 region has the DNA TGCGCCAGCAGCCAAGGGTTCCCGGGTTCTGCGAACACCGGGGAGCTGTTTTTT. Translated, it gives CASSQGFPGSANTGELFF.

J is TRBJ2-7 and V is TRBV5-1; D may correspond to TRBD1 or TRBD2 (6 bases each). Germline V gene sequence: CDR1 SGHRS, CDR2 YFSETQ. With 3 bases removed from V and 3 bases from J, the gap between germline ends came to 10 bases. This CDR3 is 13 amino acids long. CDR3 loop: CASSWRDNYEQYF. The CDR3 DNA is TGCGCCAGCAGCTGGAGGGACAACTACGAGCAGTACTTC.

This rearrangement joins TRBV18 to TRBJ2-5; 9 bases map to TRBD1. The germline CDR1 and CDR2 sequences are KGHSH and LQKENI. The CDR3 extends over 15 amino acids. With V trimmed by 6 bases and J by 5 bases, 10 bases remained unmatched. CDR3 nucleotide sequence: TGTGCCAGCTCCTCCTCGACAGGGGGTGCGGAGACCCAGTACTTC. Its translation is CASSSSTGGAETQYF.

V usage is TRBV27 and J usage is TRBJ2-1; 13 positions agree with TRBD2. V lost 6 bases, J lost 10 bases, and 6 bases stayed unmatched. The CDR3 sequence is 14 residues long. Germline CDR1 reads MNHEY; CDR2 reads SMNVEV (reference sequence). Here the CDR3 reads CASSTSGGAREQFF. CDR3 nucleotide sequence: TGTGCCAGCAGCACTAGCGGGGGGGCCCGGGAGCAGTTCTTC.

The chain employs TRBV10-2 and TRBJ1-3; D gene uncertain. Per the germline V gene, CDR1 is WSHSY and CDR2 is SAAADI. Trimming pared 4 bases from V and 4 bases from J, leaving 11 bases between. This CDR3 has 14 residues. CDR3 residues: CASSGVPEGNTIYF. In nucleotides, the CDR3 is TGCGCCAGCAGTGGGGTTCCGGAGGGAAACACCATATATTTT.

In this sample, this clone turned up once. This rearrangement joins TRBV5-1 to TRBJ2-1, with TRBD2 matching 13 bases. After removal of 4 bases from V and 4 bases from J, the junction contained 5 bases not matched to a gene. CDR3 size: 16 residues. The germline V gene has CDR1 SGHRS and CDR2 YFSETQ. As DNA, the CDR3 is TGCGCCAGCAGCAGGGGGACTAGCGGGATATACAATGAGCAGTTCTTC. It encodes CASSRGTSGIYNEQFF.

The V gene is TRBV9, the J gene TRBJ2-3, with 8 bases identical to TRBD2. Germline V gives CDR1 SGDLS, CDR2 YYNGEE. V lost 4 bases and J lost 2; bases outside the gene matches: 6. The CDR3 loop spans 15 amino acids. CDR3 amino acids: CASSPLAGTTDTQYF. The CDR3 DNA reads TGTGCCAGCAGCCCCTTAGCGGGGACCACAGATACGCAGTATTTT.

The gene calls are TRBV9 and TRBJ1-1; 7 bases map to TRBD1. CDR1 is SGDLS and CDR2 is YYNGEE in the germline V gene. The CDR3 covers 17 residues. V shed 3 bases, J shed 8 bases, and the junction held 19 bases outside the gene matches. CDR3 sequence (DNA): TGTGCCAGCAGCGGGGCCCGGACTTCAGGGGGAATTGCGGAAGCTTTCTTT. This translates into CASSGARTSGGIAEAFF. Full variable domain (rest looked up from reference TRBV9 and TRBJ1-1): DSGVTQTPKHLITATGQRVTLRCSPRSGDLSVYWYQQSLDQGLQFLIQYYNGEERAKGNILERFSAQQFPDLHSELNLSSLELGDSALYFCASSGARTSGGIAEAFFGQGTRLTVV.

This clone showed up just once. The chain joins TRBV30 to TRBJ1-6; the match to TRBD1 covers 9 bases. CDR1 and CDR2 from the germline V gene are GTSNPN and SVGIG (reference sequence). The J segment lost 7 bases and the V segment lost 2 bases, leaving 6 bases of the junction unmatched. The CDR3 is 15 residues long. Written as DNA, the CDR3 is TGTGCCTGGAGTCTCTGGGACAGGGCGAATTCACCCCTCCACTTT. It codes for CAWSLWDRANSPLHF.

The V call is TRBV2, the J call TRBJ2-5; TRBD1 might be the D (5 bases). Germline CDR1 SNHLY, CDR2 FYNNEI. V lost 3 bases and J 3 bases, leaving 8 bases between the germline ends. The CDR3 loop spans 13 amino acids. CDR3 residues: CASSENRKETQYF. As DNA, the CDR3 is TGTGCCAGCAGTGAGAACAGGAAAGAGACCCAGTACTTC.

The genes are TRBV19 and TRBJ2-1; a possible D gene is TRBD1 (5 bases). With 7 bases removed from V and 3 bases from J, the gap between germline ends came to 13 bases. CDR3 length: 14 residues. Germline V gene lookup returns CDR1 LNHDA and CDR2 SQIVND (reference sequence). The CDR3 bases are TGTGCCAGTACCGACAGCACAAACTACAATGAGCAGTTCTTC. It is translated as CASTDSTNYNEQFF.

This rearrangement joins TRBV7-2 to TRBJ2-2; D might be TRBD2 (7 bases). CDR1 is SGHTA, CDR2 FQGNSA, per germline. The ends were cut back, 5 bases at V and 1 base at J, with 14 bases in the middle. This CDR3 contains 16 residues. CDR3 in DNA: TGTGCCAGCAGCCAAAGCGGGACAAAGAACACCGGGGAGCTGTTTTTT. This translates into CASSQSGTKNTGELFF.

This clone is labeled hyperexpanded. V and J are TRBV4-2 and TRBJ2-1, with D unresolved. This CDR3 has 15 amino acids. The germline V gene encodes CDR1 LGHNA and CDR2 YNFKEQ. Trimming cost V 0 bases and J 0 bases, with 6 bases left between them. CDR3 in DNA: TGTGCCAGCAGCCAAGAACTCAGCTCCTACAATGAGCAGTTCTTC. Its translation is CASSQELSSYNEQFF.

This clone was recorded only once. This chain links TRBV18 with TRBJ1-1; 7 bases line up with TRBD1. There are 15 residues in the CDR3. Germline trimming cut 4 bases from V and 4 bases from J; bases unmatched to any gene: 9. Germline loops: CDR1 KGHSH, CDR2 LQKENI. The CDR3 DNA is TGTGCCAGCTCACTACTACAGGGGCAAGGCACTGAAGCTTTCTTT. It translates to CASSLLQGQGTEAFF.